A single sample is the source of the 20 T cell receptor beta chains below, sequenced in a study of blood T cell repertoires in COVID-19. Assay used: immunoSEQ multiplex PCR; TCRdb lists only in-frame clones, some missing. Of about 120,000 clones listed, approximately 83% are singletons. The sequenced sample was peripheral blood. These TCRs come from a man at least 80 years old with acute or convalescent COVID-19.

The chain recombines TRBV7-9 with TRBJ2-6; D is possibly TRBD2 (5 bases). Germline V gives CDR1 SEHNR, CDR2 FQNEAQ (reference sequence). The V end was cut by 5 bases, the J end by 0 bases, with 8 bases between. CDR3 size: 15 residues. CDR3: CASSGLLSGANVLTF. CDR3 bases: TGTGCCAGCAGCGGACTCCTCTCTGGGGCCAACGTCCTGACTTTC.

This clone was recorded only once. The chain combines TRBV29-1 with TRBJ1-1; D remains ambiguous. Germline CDR1 is SQVTM and CDR2 is ANQGSEA. This CDR3 spans 12 amino acids. Deletions cut 6 bases from V and 5 bases from J, with 13 bases between. The CDR3 sequence is CSVWTPGTEAFF. The CDR3 DNA reads TGCAGCGTGTGGACTCCTGGGACTGAAGCTTTCTTT.

The rearrangement uses TRBV6-6 and TRBJ1-1; the D is unclear. CDR3 length: 12 residues. V was trimmed by 8 bases and J by 5 bases, leaving 12 bases between them. Germline V CDR1 and CDR2: MNHNY, SVGAGI (reference sequence). CDR3: CASRGEMTEAFF. CDR3 bases: TGTGCCAGCCGCGGGGAAATGACTGAAGCTTTCTTT.

In its sample, this clone was seen once. CDR3 nucleotides: TGTGCCATCAGTCCGGGACAGCAGAACACTGAAGCTTTCTTT. It specifies CAISPGQQNTEAFF. The chain recombines TRBV10-3 with TRBJ1-1, with 7 bases lining up with TRBD1. This CDR3 has 14 amino acids. Per the germline V gene, CDR1 is ENHRY and CDR2 is SYGVKD. J lost 1 base, V lost 5 bases, and 4 bases had no gene match.

This clone was seen only once. The genes are TRBV19 and TRBJ2-3; TRBD2 matches at 9 bases. Germline CDR1 LNHDA, CDR2 SQIVND (reference sequence). The CDR3 has 15 amino acids. The V and J ends lost 5 bases and 4 bases, in that order; junction bases with no gene match: 7. The CDR3 DNA reads as TGTGCCAGTAGTGATCGCGGGGGGGCCTCAGATACGCAGTATTTT. It is translated as CASSDRGGASDTQYF.

V gene TRBV5-1 combines with J gene TRBJ2-7; D possibly corresponds to TRBD1 (6 bases). Germline V gene lookup returns CDR1 SGHRS and CDR2 YFSETQ. The CDR3 contains 13 residues. V was clipped by 5 bases and J by 5 bases, with 14 bases between them. The CDR3 sequence is CASSSTGYDEQYF. The CDR3 DNA reads as TGCGCCAGCAGTTCCACAGGGTACGACGAGCAGTACTTC.

The chain uses TRBV5-6 and TRBJ2-6, with a tentative D call TRBD1 (6 bases). The CDR3 length is 15 residues. Per the germline V gene, CDR1 is SGHDT and CDR2 is YYEEEE. V was clipped by 5 bases and J by 3 bases, with 12 bases between them. The CDR3 loop reads CASSLQGSGANVLTF. The DNA for the CDR3 is TGTGCCAGCAGTTTACAGGGAAGTGGGGCCAACGTCCTGACTTTC.

V gene TRBV19 combines with J gene TRBJ1-5; 7 nucleotides line up with TRBD1. The CDR3 has 15 residues. The V and J ends lost 1 base and 5 bases, in that order; junction bases with no gene match: 5. The V gene's germline CDR1 is LNHDA and CDR2 SQIVND (reference sequence). The CDR3 region is CASSIGDRVDQPQHF. DNA of the CDR3: TGTGCCAGTAGTATAGGCGACAGGGTGGATCAGCCCCAGCATTTT.

The genes are TRBV19 and TRBJ2-2; D is uncertain. The CDR3 spans 13 residues. Looked up from germline, CDR1 is LNHDA and CDR2 is SQIVND (reference sequence). Trimming took 2 bases from V and 7 from J, leaving 8 bases between them. The CDR3 DNA reads TGTGCCAGTAGTATATTGGAGATCGGGGAGCTGTTTTTT. Protein product: CASSILEIGELFF.

J is TRBJ2-1 and V is TRBV14; 10 bases match TRBD1. After removal of 4 bases from V and 4 bases from J, the junction contained 4 bases not matched to a gene. Germline assignment: CDR1 SGHDN and CDR2 FVKESK. CDR3 length: 15 amino acids. The CDR3 DNA sequence: TGTGCCAGCAGCCGGGACAGGGGAGTTTACAATGAGCAGTTCTTC. Its translation is CASSRDRGVYNEQFF.

The rearrangement joins TRBV4-1 to TRBJ1-5; 10 bases are a match to TRBD1. Germline lookup yields CDR1 MGHRA and CDR2 YSYEKL. The CDR3 sequence is 15 residues long. With 3 bases clipped from V and 3 bases from J, the junction kept 2 bases outside the gene matches. CDR3 nucleotide sequence: TGCGCCAGCAGCCAGACAGGGGGCAACAATCAGCCCCAGCATTTT. Its protein is CASSQTGGNNQPQHF.

The count of this clone is one. The chain has TRBV5-1 and TRBJ2-3, with 8 bases fitting TRBD1. Trimming at V came to 4 bases and at J to 1 base, leaving 2 bases not matched to a gene. CDR1 is SGHRS and CDR2 is YFSETQ in the germline V gene. The CDR3 extends over 14 amino acids. The CDR3 nucleotides read TGCGCCAGCAGCCCGGGACAGGGCACAGATACGCAGTATTTT. This codes for CASSPGQGTDTQYF.

The V and J genes are TRBV7-8 and TRBJ1-5, with TRBD1 as a possible D gene (6 bases). Trimming removed 3 bases from V and 2 bases from J, with 8 bases in between. CDR1 and CDR2 (germline): SGHVS, FQNEAQ. There are 14 residues in the CDR3. CDR3 DNA: TGTGCCAGCAGCTTCGGACAGCGCAATCAGCCCCAGCATTTT. The encoded protein is CASSFGQRNQPQHF.

The rearrangement joins TRBV19 to TRBJ1-5; 10 bases agree with TRBD1. The CDR3 runs 15 residues. V gave up 4 bases and J gave up 7 bases; unmatched junction bases: 7. Germline CDR1 reads LNHDA; CDR2 reads SQIVND (reference sequence). The CDR3 bases are TGTGCCAGTAGTACGATTGGGACAGGGGACCAGCCCCAGCATTTT. Translation: CASSTIGTGDQPQHF.

With respect to this clone: A read error is likely, as this CDR3 ends without the conserved phenylalanine or tryptophan. Because the CDR3's place on the DNA is in doubt, the DNA is left out and the CDR3 is given as listed by TCRdb. J is TRBJ2-7 and V is TRBV15; the D call TRBD1 from the table was never checked on the DNA. The CDR3 contains 12 residues when both ends are counted. Germline V lookup: CDR1 LNHNV, CDR2 YYDKDF (reference sequence). CDR3 loop: CATSRGGGQLTT.

The V call is TRBV11-3, the J call TRBJ2-1; TRBD2 aligns across 13 bases. CDR1 and CDR2 from the germline V gene are SGHNT and YENEEA. The CDR3 is made up of 15 amino acids. Germline trimming cut 5 bases from V and 7 bases from J; bases unmatched to any gene: 5. This CDR3 is CASSPTSGGRNEQFF. The CDR3 DNA reads TGTGCCAGCAGCCCGACTAGCGGGGGGCGGAATGAGCAGTTCTTC.

This rearrangement joins TRBV7-2 to TRBJ2-1; 7 nucleotides line up with TRBD1. The V segment lost 1 base and the J segment 7 bases; nucleotides outside the gene matches: 4. The CDR3 spans 14 residues. Germline CDR1 and CDR2: SGHTA and FQGNSA. CDR3 coding DNA: TGTGCCAGCAGCTTAGTACAGGGGCTAAATGAGCAGTTCTTC. Amino acids: CASSLVQGLNEQFF.

This clone occurred a few times. V usage is TRBV5-1 and J usage is TRBJ2-7; the D gene is possibly TRBD2 (5 bases). V dropped 0 bases and J dropped 0 bases, with 10 bases sitting between them. This CDR3 region has 15 residues. Germline CDR1 reads SGHRS; CDR2 reads YFSETQ. The CDR3: CASSLGPGSSYEQYF. The CDR3 DNA is TGCGCCAGCAGCTTGGGTCCGGGAAGCTCCTACGAGCAGTACTTC.

The chain couples TRBV20-1 to TRBJ2-1, with D possibly being TRBD2 (6 bases). The CDR3 runs to 11 residues. Germline-derived CDR1 and CDR2 are DFQATT and SNEGSKA (reference sequence). The V gene lost 5 bases and the J gene lost 14 bases, with 16 bases spanning the gap. The CDR3 spells CSASTSPGEFF. The DNA of the CDR3 is TGCAGTGCTTCCACTAGCCCTGGCGAGTTCTTC.

This rearrangement joins TRBV12-3 or TRBV12-4 to TRBJ1-2; no definite D call. The CDR3 runs 13 residues. Deletions cut 8 bases from V and 4 bases from J, with 14 bases between. This CDR3 is CASRWSSSYGYTF. The CDR3 region has the DNA TGTGCCAGCCGATGGAGCTCCAGCTATGGCTACACCTTC.